The 29 T cell receptor beta chains below come from one sample, sequenced in a study of CD8 T cells in Susac syndrome. Random hexamers were used to reverse transcribe an amount of about 0.5 to 1 ug RNA. MiXCR was run by TCRdb on the immunoSEQ multiplex PCR reads, yielding one entry per CDR3 protein. The table records 150,000 to 200,000 distinct CDR3 sequences, around 93% of them present only once. Sequenced: CD4+ T cells from PBMCs. These receptors originate from a human donor in good health.

The rearrangement uses TRBV6-5 and TRBJ1-2; D may be TRBD1 (5 bases). Germline V gene lookup returns CDR1 MNHEY and CDR2 SVGAGI. V lost 0 bases to trimming and J lost 6 bases, with 14 bases between them. This CDR3 has 15 residues. CDR3 sequence (DNA): TGTGCCAGCAGTTACTCGAAGGCCAGGGAGGATGGCTACACCTTC. Residues: CASSYSKAREDGYTF.

CDR3 DNA sequence: TGTGCCAGCAGCTTCTCAGGGAAGGGCGAGCAGTACTTC. Translating gives CASSFSGKGEQYF. V is TRBV7-9 and J is TRBJ2-7, with D possibly TRBD1 on 5 matching bases. Trimming stripped 3 bases from V and 6 bases from J, with 12 bases between. The CDR3 loop spans 13 amino acids. Germline V gene lookup returns CDR1 SEHNR and CDR2 FQNEAQ (reference sequence). Complete variable domain (other parts from reference TRBV7-9 and TRBJ2-7): DTGVSQNPRHKITKRGQNVTFRCDPISEHNRLYWYRQTLGQGPEFLTYFQNEAQLEKSRLLSDRFSAERPKGSFSTLEIQRTEQGDSAMYLCASSFSGKGEQYFGPGTRLTVT.

The genes are TRBV6-6 and TRBJ1-3; 8 nucleotides match TRBD1. The CDR3 runs 16 residues. Germline assignment: CDR1 MNHNY and CDR2 SVGAGI (reference sequence). Trimming took 2 bases from V and 3 from J; bases not matched to a gene: 6. In DNA, the CDR3 is TGTGCCAGCAGTTACCCCGGACAGGGAGATGGAAACACCATATATTTT. As protein: CASSYPGQGDGNTIYF.

This chain links TRBV21-1 with TRBJ1-2; the table gives TRBD1 as D, unverified against the DNA. TRBV21-1 is deemed a pseudogene. This CDR3 has 15 residues. The CDR3 is CASVGDWTGRYGYTF. The CDR3 region has the DNA TGTGCCAGCGTGGGGGACTGGACAGGGAGATATGGCTACACCTTC.

V gene TRBV20-1 combines with J gene TRBJ1-2; D possibly corresponds to TRBD1 (6 bases). V was cut by 0 bases and J by 2 bases, with 7 bases left in between. The CDR3 extends over 13 amino acids. Germline loops: CDR1 DFQATT, CDR2 SNEGSKA (reference sequence). CDR3 sequence: CSARDQGNYGYTF. The CDR3 DNA is TGCAGTGCTAGAGATCAGGGGAACTATGGCTACACCTTC.

The chain uses TRBV29-1 and TRBJ1-1, with D possibly matching TRBD1 (5 bases). V shed 1 base and J shed 6 bases, with 12 bases lying between them. The CDR3 sequence is 13 residues long. Germline assignment: CDR1 SQVTM and CDR2 ANQGSEA. The CDR3 sequence is CSVEVRVGAEAFF. The CDR3 region has the DNA TGCAGCGTTGAAGTCAGGGTTGGGGCTGAAGCTTTCTTT.

The V gene is TRBV27, the J gene TRBJ2-1; 14 bases map to TRBD2. CDR3 size: 16 residues. CDR1 and CDR2 from the germline V gene are MNHEY and SMNVEV (reference sequence). Trimming at V came to 4 bases and at J to 7 bases, leaving 6 bases not matched to a gene. CDR3 in amino acids: CASSSGLAGGRNEQFF. DNA of the CDR3: TGTGCCAGCAGTTCAGGACTAGCGGGGGGTCGGAATGAGCAGTTCTTC.

The rearrangement joins TRBV2 to TRBJ1-6; TRBD1 matches at 7 bases. Germline-derived CDR1 and CDR2 are SNHLY and FYNNEI. V was pared by 6 bases and J by 7 bases, with 3 bases of the junction left unmatched. The length of the CDR3 is 13 residues. The CDR3 DNA follows: TGTGCCAGCAGACAGGGGAGGAATTCACCCCTCCACTTT. It encodes CASRQGRNSPLHF.

This chain links TRBV12-3 or TRBV12-4 with TRBJ2-5; possibly TRBD1 for D (5 bases). The germline V and J ends were trimmed by 6 bases and 2 bases, with 13 bases remaining between them. The CDR3 extends over 14 amino acids. CDR3 nucleotide sequence: TGTGCCAGCAGCCCCCAAGGACAACAAGAGACCCAGTACTTC. It is translated as CASSPQGQQETQYF.

This clonotype appeared a few times. The chain links TRBV5-1 to TRBJ1-2; TRBD1 matches at 8 bases. With V trimmed by 4 bases and J by 3 bases, 5 bases remained unmatched. The V gene's germline CDR1 is SGHRS and CDR2 YFSETQ. The CDR3 contains 14 residues. CDR3 region: CASSPGTGHYGYTF. The CDR3, as DNA: TGCGCCAGCAGCCCCGGGACAGGCCACTATGGCTACACCTTC.

The V call is TRBV28, the J call TRBJ2-7, with D unclear. V lost 8 bases, J lost 2 bases, and 10 bases lay in between. The CDR3 runs 12 residues. CDR1 is MDHEN and CDR2 is SYDVKM in the germline V gene. CDR3 bases: TGTGCCAGCGACAACAGCGCCTACGAGCAGTACTTC. As protein: CASDNSAYEQYF.

The V and J genes are TRBV3-1 and TRBJ1-1, with a possible D match to TRBD1 (5 bases). Germline CDR1 and CDR2: LGHDT and YNNKEL (reference sequence). The CDR3 length is 13 residues. Trimming shortened V by 8 bases and J by 3 bases, and 13 bases separated the two germline ends. As DNA, the CDR3 is TGTGCCAGCTGCCCAGGGTTAGACACTGAAGCTTTCTTT. This encodes CASCPGLDTEAFF. Together with reference TRBV3-1 and TRBJ1-1, the CDR3 gives the full variable domain: DTAVSQTPKYLVTQMGNDKSIKCEQNLGHDTMYWYKQDSKKFLKIMFSYNNKELIINETVPNRFSPKSPDKAHLNLHINSLELGDSAVYFCASCPGLDTEAFFGQGTRLTVV.

The V and J genes are TRBV9 and TRBJ1-3; the D gene is possibly TRBD1 (6 bases). Germline V gene sequence: CDR1 SGDLS, CDR2 YYNGEE. The V gene lost 0 bases and the J gene lost 0 bases, with 16 bases spanning the gap. This CDR3 is 18 amino acids long. CDR3 sequence reads: CASSVDLFRGGSGNTIYF. DNA of the CDR3: TGTGCCAGCAGCGTAGACCTCTTTCGAGGGGGCTCTGGAAACACCATATATTTT.

The genes are TRBV5-1 and TRBJ1-2, with TRBD1 identical over 7 bases. Germline CDR1 and CDR2: SGHRS and YFSETQ. V shed 2 bases and J 6 bases; nucleotides not matched to a gene: 7. The CDR3 consists of 14 residues. CDR3 sequence: CASSFPDRVDGYTF. The CDR3 nucleotides are TGCGCCAGCAGCTTCCCCGACAGGGTGGATGGCTACACCTTC.

This clonotype was counted once. The V gene is TRBV20-1, the J gene TRBJ2-1; tentative D call: TRBD2 (7 bases). Germline CDR1 DFQATT, CDR2 SNEGSKA (reference sequence). The CDR3 runs 15 residues. Deletions cut 5 bases from V and 4 bases from J, with 18 bases between. CDR3 bases: TGCAGTGCTCGAAAGGGGGAGGGATTGTACAATGAGCAGTTCTTC. Amino acids: CSARKGEGLYNEQFF.

The gene calls are TRBV3-1 and TRBJ1-1; TRBD1 matches 7 bases. Germline CDR1 reads LGHDT; CDR2 reads YNNKEL (reference sequence). The CDR3 runs to 14 residues. The V segment lost 5 bases and the J segment 0 bases; nucleotides outside the gene matches: 3. The CDR3 sequence is CASSSTGMNTEAFF. The CDR3 nucleotides read TGTGCCAGCAGCTCGACAGGGATGAACACTGAAGCTTTCTTT.

Points on this clonotype: One end of the junction varies from germline; a read error may be responsible. The chain combines TRBV5-1 with TRBJ2-7; D remains ambiguous. The CDR3 contains 12 residues. CDR1 and CDR2 from the germline V gene are SGHRS and YFSETQ. The CDR3 DNA sequence: TGTGCCAGCAGCTTAGGTTTTTACGAGCAGTACTTC. Its protein is CASSLGFYEQYF.

The CDR3 bases are TGTGCCAGCATCGTTGAGGGTTCGGCAAGCGGCTACACCTTC. It codes for CASIVEGSASGYTF. J is TRBJ1-2 and V is TRBV2; D not resolved. Germline V lookup: CDR1 SNHLY, CDR2 FYNNEI. V was trimmed by 7 bases and J by 8 bases, leaving 20 bases between them. This CDR3 spans 14 amino acids.

The chain uses TRBV15 and TRBJ2-3, with D uncertain. The germline V and J ends were trimmed by 6 bases and 2 bases, with 6 bases remaining between them. CDR1 LNHNV and CDR2 YYDKDF come from the germline V gene (reference sequence). The CDR3 runs 12 residues. For the CDR3, the DNA is TGTGCCACCAGTAAGACCACAGATACGCAGTATTTT. Its translation: CATSKTTDTQYF.

This chain joins TRBV7-2 and TRBJ2-3; TRBD2 agrees at 8 bases. Germline trimming cut 3 bases from V and 4 bases from J; bases unmatched to any gene: 3. Germline CDR1 is SGHTA and CDR2 is FQGNSA. CDR3 length: 14 amino acids. CDR3 sequence: CASSLRGAADTQYF. CDR3 DNA sequence: TGTGCCAGCAGCTTGCGGGGGGCCGCAGATACGCAGTATTTT.

The genes are TRBV7-7 and TRBJ2-7; 10 positions agree with TRBD1. Trimming took 3 bases from V and 7 from J; bases not matched to a gene: 3. CDR1 and CDR2 from the germline V gene are SSHAT and FNYEAQ (reference sequence). The CDR3 runs to 13 residues. The CDR3 spells CASSFGTGEEQYF. CDR3 in DNA: TGTGCCAGCAGCTTCGGGACAGGGGAGGAGCAGTACTTC. Full variable domain (missing parts from reference TRBV7-7 and TRBJ2-7): GAGVSQSPRYKVTKRGQDVTLRCDPISSHATLYWYQQALGQGPEFLTYFNYEAQPDKSGLPSDRFSAERPEGSISTLTIQRTEQRDSAMYRCASSFGTGEEQYFGPGTRLTVT.

The chain links TRBV9 to TRBJ2-1; D possibly matches TRBD1 or TRBD2 (5 bases each). This CDR3 is 18 amino acids long. V was clipped by 0 bases and J by 10 bases, with 26 bases between them. Germline assignment: CDR1 SGDLS and CDR2 YYNGEE. The CDR3 bases are TGTGCCAGCAGCGTAGATAACGGGGACGCACCCCAACTCGGCGAGCAGTTCTTC. It codes for CASSVDNGDAPQLGEQFF.

V gene TRBV6-5 combines with J gene TRBJ1-1; maybe TRBD1 (5 bases). Trimming took 2 bases from V and 0 from J, leaving 10 bases between them. CDR1 is MNHEY and CDR2 is SVGAGI in the germline V gene. CDR3 length: 15 amino acids. CDR3 loop: CASSYTMTVNTEAFF. The CDR3 nucleotides are TGTGCCAGCAGTTACACCATGACAGTGAACACTGAAGCTTTCTTT.

This chain uses TRBV15 with TRBJ1-5, with TRBD1 matching 7 bases. This CDR3 has 15 residues. J was trimmed by 4 bases and V by 1 base; bases with no gene match: 4. CDR1 is LNHNV and CDR2 is YYDKDF in the germline V gene (reference sequence). The CDR3 DNA reads as TGTGCCACCAGCAGAGCGACAGGGTATAATCAGCCCCAGCATTTT. Translated, it gives CATSRATGYNQPQHF.

This sequence joins TRBV3-1 and TRBJ1-1, with D unclear. The V end was cut by 0 bases, the J end by 7 bases, with 15 bases between. Per the germline V gene, CDR1 is LGHDT and CDR2 is YNNKEL (reference sequence). This CDR3 contains 15 residues. CDR3 sequence: CASSQDQTREFEAFF. The CDR3 DNA reads as TGTGCCAGCAGCCAAGATCAAACAAGGGAGTTTGAAGCTTTCTTT.

This sequence joins TRBV30 and TRBJ2-5; 10 nucleotides match TRBD2. The CDR3 extends over 14 amino acids. The V segment lost 3 bases and the J segment 3 bases; nucleotides outside the gene matches: 4. CDR1 GTSNPN and CDR2 SVGIG come from the germline V gene (reference sequence). The CDR3 DNA sequence: TGTGCCTGGAGCGGGCTAGCGGGGGAAGAGACCCAGTACTTC. Encoded protein: CAWSGLAGEETQYF.

This clonotype was seen more than once but under ten times. The rearrangement uses TRBV6-6 and TRBJ1-2, with D unresolved. The CDR3 consists of 11 residues. CDR1 is MNHNY, CDR2 SVGAGI, per germline (reference sequence). Trimming pared 8 bases from V and 7 bases from J, leaving 11 bases between. CDR3 amino acids: CASRERSGYTF. CDR3 nucleotides: TGTGCCAGCCGGGAACGGAGTGGCTACACCTTC.

The chain has TRBV20-1 and TRBJ1-5; D uncertain. V lost 4 bases and J 0 bases, leaving 4 bases between the germline ends. Germline CDR1 reads DFQATT; CDR2 reads SNEGSKA (reference sequence). The CDR3 has 12 amino acids. The DNA of the CDR3 is TGCAGTGCTACTGGTAGCAATCAGCCCCAGCATTTT. It is translated as CSATGSNQPQHF.

This chain links TRBV7-2 with TRBJ2-5; D gene uncertain. This CDR3 is 15 amino acids long. Trimming left V 5 bases short and J 5 bases short, with 18 bases between. The germline V gene has CDR1 SGHTA and CDR2 FQGNSA. CDR3 in DNA: TGTGCCAGCAGCCCCCGATCCTTCCCTGGGGAGACCCAGTACTTC. This sequence encodes CASSPRSFPGETQYF.